The rows below give T cell receptor beta chains drawn from one sample of a study of T cell repertoires in cytomegalovirus infection. These receptors lack a known antigen. MiXCR, run by TCRdb on the reads, gives a single entry per CDR3 protein. The table has around 900,000 distinct CDR3 sequences, more than 25% seen once; the top ten hold over 13%. The starting material was cultured CD8+ T cells from PBMCs, obtained from culture after CMV antigen stimulation. The receptor source for this set is a human donor in good health (CMV status not recorded). Some clones in this sample may be carry-over from other donors' samples. Both conserved end residues are part of each CDR3. The D gene is left open where the match is weak. Expanded clones get a size class; other rows say once, few or many, or leave the size out.

j_call: TRBJ2-1
d_call: TRBD1
clone_size: few
v_call: TRBV4-1
cdr3_aa: CASSQIGQGPYNEQFF
cdr3_nt: TGCGCCAGCAGCCAGATTGGACAGGGCCCCTACAATGAGCAGTTCTTC

j_call: TRBJ1-1
d_call: TRBD1
clone_size: -
v_call: TRBV2
cdr3_aa: CAIDPGTGELGYTEAFF
cdr3_nt: TGTGCCATCGATCCCGGGACAGGGGAACTAGGGTACACTGAAGCTTTCTTT

j_call: TRBJ2-3
d_call: TRBD1
clone_size: -
v_call: TRBV25-1
cdr3_aa: CASTQGQGAPDTQYF
cdr3_nt: TGTGCCAGCACCCAGGGCCAGGGGGCCCCAGATACGCAGTATTTT

j_call: TRBJ1-5
d_call: -
clone_size: many
v_call: TRBV7-2
cdr3_aa: CASSPNYNDRHQPQHF
cdr3_nt: TGTGCCAGCAGCCCAAATTATAATGACAGACATCAGCCCCAGCATTTT

j_call: TRBJ1-2
d_call: -
clone_size: -
v_call: TRBV27
cdr3_aa: CASSFNGENYGYTF
cdr3_nt: TGTGCCAGCAGTTTCAACGGGGAGAACTATGGCTACACCTTC

j_call: TRBJ2-1
d_call: -
clone_size: many
v_call: TRBV7-2
cdr3_aa: CATWPDGLYNEQFF
cdr3_nt: TGTGCCACCTGGCCGGACGGACTCTACAATGAGCAGTTCTTC

j_call: TRBJ2-1
d_call: TRBD2
clone_size: -
v_call: TRBV7-8
cdr3_aa: CASRLAGTLSSYNEQFF
cdr3_nt: TGTGCCAGTCGACTAGCGGGTACCCTGAGCTCCTACAATGAGCAGTTCTTC

j_call: TRBJ1-3
d_call: -
clone_size: many
v_call: TRBV7-6
cdr3_aa: CASSQDISGNTIYF
cdr3_nt: TGTGCCAGCAGCCAGGATATCTCTGGAAACACCATATATTTT

j_call: TRBJ2-7
d_call: -
clone_size: -
v_call: TRBV18
cdr3_aa: CASSPGRTREQYF
cdr3_nt: TGTGCCAGCTCACCGGGCAGGACCCGCGAGCAGTACTTC

j_call: TRBJ1-1
d_call: -
clone_size: -
v_call: TRBV4-1
cdr3_aa: CASSQDRPRGDTEAFF
cdr3_nt: TGCGCCAGCAGCCAAGACAGACCCAGAGGAGACACTGAAGCTTTCTTT

j_call: TRBJ2-7
d_call: TRBD2
clone_size: -
v_call: TRBV6-1
cdr3_aa: CASSPPRGLPSGYEQYF
cdr3_nt: TGTGCCAGCAGTCCCCCCCGGGGACTACCGTCGGGATACGAGCAGTACTTC

j_call: TRBJ2-7
d_call: -
clone_size: -
v_call: TRBV27
cdr3_aa: CASSLHGDYEQYF
cdr3_nt: TGTGCCAGCAGTTTACACGGAGACTACGAGCAGTACTTC

j_call: TRBJ2-1
d_call: TRBD2
clone_size: -
v_call: TRBV5-6
cdr3_aa: CASTRGGDNEQFF
cdr3_nt: TGTGCCAGCACTCGCGGGGGAGACAATGAGCAGTTCTTC

j_call: TRBJ2-6
d_call: -
clone_size: -
v_call: TRBV2
cdr3_aa: CASKSSAGAPGANVLTF
cdr3_nt: TGTGCCAGCAAGTCTAGTGCAGGGGCCCCTGGGGCCAACGTCCTGACTTTC

j_call: TRBJ2-1
d_call: -
clone_size: -
v_call: TRBV9
cdr3_aa: CASSVVMDDNEQFF
cdr3_nt: TGTGCCAGCAGCGTAGTGATGGACGACAATGAGCAGTTCTTC

j_call: TRBJ2-7
d_call: TRBD1
clone_size: -
v_call: TRBV27
cdr3_aa: CASRGQGHEQYF
cdr3_nt: TGTGCCAGCCGAGGACAGGGCCACGAGCAGTACTTC

j_call: TRBJ2-5
d_call: -
clone_size: -
v_call: TRBV11-2
cdr3_aa: CASSPEGIGIQTQYF
cdr3_nt: TGTGCCAGCAGCCCCGAGGGTATTGGTATACAGACCCAGTACTTC

j_call: TRBJ1-5
d_call: -
clone_size: few
v_call: TRBV4-1
cdr3_aa: CASSQEGLVGNQPQHF
cdr3_nt: TGCGCCAGCAGCCAGGAGGGTCTTGTCGGCAATCAGCCCCAGCATTTT

j_call: TRBJ1-2
d_call: TRBD1
clone_size: -
v_call: TRBV6-2/TRBV6-3
cdr3_aa: CASSYSIPRDRDYGYTF
cdr3_nt: TGTGCCAGCAGTTACTCCATCCCCCGGGACAGGGACTATGGCTACACCTTC

j_call: TRBJ2-1
d_call: TRBD1
clone_size: -
v_call: TRBV7-6
cdr3_aa: CASSPGGQGDNEQFF
cdr3_nt: TGTGCCAGCAGCCCAGGGGGACAGGGAGACAATGAGCAGTTCTTC

j_call: TRBJ2-3
d_call: TRBD1
clone_size: few
v_call: TRBV12-3/TRBV12-4
cdr3_aa: CASSTGTAAQYF
cdr3_nt: TGTGCCAGCAGTACAGGGACAGCCGCGCAGTATTTT

j_call: TRBJ1-5
d_call: -
clone_size: few
v_call: TRBV6-8
cdr3_aa: CASSMAWETSEPQHF
cdr3_nt: TGTGCCAGCAGCATGGCGTGGGAGACCTCGGAGCCCCAGCATTTT

j_call: TRBJ2-2
d_call: TRBD1
clone_size: many
v_call: TRBV12-3/TRBV12-4
cdr3_aa: CASSLLDRGVTGELFF
cdr3_nt: TGTGCCAGCAGTTTATTGGACAGGGGCGTGACCGGGGAGCTGTTTTTT

j_call: TRBJ2-3
d_call: TRBD2
clone_size: -
v_call: TRBV5-1
cdr3_aa: CASSPIAGGLQNTQYF
cdr3_nt: TGCGCCAGCAGCCCGATAGCGGGGGGACTCCAAAATACGCAGTATTTT

j_call: TRBJ2-5
d_call: -
clone_size: few
v_call: TRBV6-2/TRBV6-3
cdr3_aa: CASSYSDQMTEETQYF
cdr3_nt: TGTGCCAGCAGTTACTCTGACCAGATGACAGAAGAGACCCAGTACTTC

j_call: TRBJ2-1
d_call: TRBD2
clone_size: -
v_call: TRBV5-1
cdr3_aa: CASSQLAGGAYNEQFF
cdr3_nt: TGCGCCAGCAGTCAACTAGCGGGGGGCGCCTACAATGAGCAGTTCTTC

j_call: TRBJ2-7
d_call: -
clone_size: -
v_call: TRBV19
cdr3_aa: CASSIRMGPYEQYF
cdr3_nt: TGTGCCAGTAGTATTAGGATGGGGCCCTACGAGCAGTACTTC

j_call: TRBJ2-2
d_call: -
clone_size: few
v_call: TRBV7-6
cdr3_aa: CASIGYPNTGELFF
cdr3_nt: TGTGCCAGCATAGGGTATCCGAACACCGGGGAGCTGTTTTTT

j_call: TRBJ1-5
d_call: TRBD1
clone_size: -
v_call: TRBV7-9
cdr3_aa: CASSADRRDTQPQHF
cdr3_nt: TGTGCCAGCAGCGCGGACAGGAGGGATACCCAGCCCCAGCATTTT

j_call: TRBJ2-3
d_call: TRBD2
clone_size: many
v_call: TRBV7-8
cdr3_aa: CASSEDPPGLAPDTQYF
cdr3_nt: TGTGCCAGCAGCGAGGATCCACCGGGACTAGCACCCGATACGCAGTATTTT

j_call: TRBJ2-7
d_call: -
clone_size: -
v_call: TRBV5-4
cdr3_aa: CASSWGGGSEQYF
cdr3_nt: TGTGCCAGCAGCTGGGGCGGTGGGTCCGAGCAGTACTTC

j_call: TRBJ2-7
d_call: -
clone_size: many
v_call: TRBV7-9
cdr3_aa: CASSQGREQYF
cdr3_nt: TGTGCCAGCAGTCAAGGGAGGGAGCAGTACTTC

j_call: TRBJ2-3
d_call: -
clone_size: -
v_call: TRBV28
cdr3_aa: CASSFFISRGRDGTDTQYF
cdr3_nt: TGTGCCAGCAGTTTCTTCATCTCAAGGGGGCGGGACGGCACAGATACGCAGTATTTT

j_call: TRBJ2-1
d_call: TRBD2
clone_size: -
v_call: TRBV20-1
cdr3_aa: CSARDRSSGGADYNEQFF
cdr3_nt: TGCAGTGCTAGAGATCGATCGAGCGGGGGGGCCGACTACAATGAGCAGTTCTTC

j_call: TRBJ1-1
d_call: TRBD1
clone_size: -
v_call: TRBV6-8
cdr3_aa: CASSYERTGLNTEAFF
cdr3_nt: TGTGCCAGCAGTTACGAAAGGACAGGGCTTAACACTGAAGCTTTCTTT

j_call: TRBJ1-4
d_call: -
clone_size: -
v_call: TRBV7-9
cdr3_aa: CASSYGIRDNEKLFF
cdr3_nt: TGTGCCAGCAGCTACGGGATTCGCGATAATGAAAAACTGTTTTTT

j_call: TRBJ2-1
d_call: -
clone_size: -
v_call: TRBV6-5
cdr3_aa: CASSDMGHYNEQFF
cdr3_nt: TGTGCCAGCAGTGATATGGGACATTACAATGAGCAGTTCTTC

j_call: TRBJ1-4
d_call: -
clone_size: -
v_call: TRBV7-9
cdr3_aa: CASSLPGTRKEKLFF
cdr3_nt: TGTGCCAGCAGTCTCCCCGGGACAAGGAAAGAAAAACTGTTTTTT

j_call: TRBJ2-1
d_call: -
clone_size: many
v_call: TRBV12-3/TRBV12-4
cdr3_aa: CASSFRQGTYNEQFF
cdr3_nt: TGTGCCAGCAGTTTCAGGCAGGGTACCTACAATGAGCAGTTCTTC

j_call: TRBJ2-5
d_call: TRBD2
clone_size: -
v_call: TRBV15
cdr3_aa: CATSRDAGGIETQYF
cdr3_nt: TGTGCCACCAGCAGAGATGCGGGGGGTATAGAGACCCAGTACTTC

j_call: TRBJ2-1
d_call: TRBD2
clone_size: -
v_call: TRBV14
cdr3_aa: CASSQVGGTISYNEQFF
cdr3_nt: TGTGCCAGCAGCCAAGTGGGGGGGACTATCTCCTACAATGAGCAGTTCTTC

j_call: TRBJ1-2
d_call: -
clone_size: -
v_call: TRBV27
cdr3_aa: CASRTGSWGYTF
cdr3_nt: TGTGCCAGCAGAACAGGTTCCTGGGGCTACACCTTC

j_call: TRBJ2-7
d_call: -
clone_size: -
v_call: TRBV3-1
cdr3_aa: CASSQDPGPSYEQYF
cdr3_nt: TGTGCCAGCAGCCAAGATCCCGGACCGTCCTACGAGCAGTACTTC

j_call: TRBJ1-5
d_call: -
clone_size: -
v_call: TRBV28
cdr3_aa: CASSLRTYLLGQPQHF
cdr3_nt: TGTGCCAGCAGTTTAAGGACGTACCTCTTGGGTCAGCCCCAGCATTTT

j_call: TRBJ1-1
d_call: -
clone_size: -
v_call: TRBV19
cdr3_aa: CASSTRRGGRTEAFF
cdr3_nt: TGTGCCAGTAGTACCCGGCGGGGAGGGAGAACTGAAGCTTTCTTT

j_call: TRBJ1-5
d_call: -
clone_size: -
v_call: TRBV29-1
cdr3_aa: CSVEIRDGQPQHF
cdr3_nt: TGCAGCGTTGAAATCAGGGACGGACAGCCCCAGCATTTT

j_call: TRBJ2-7
d_call: -
clone_size: once
v_call: TRBV3-1
cdr3_aa: CASSQEDGYSYEQYF
cdr3_nt: TGTGCCAGCAGCCAAGAGGACGGGTACTCCTACGAGCAGTACTTC